Included here is one T cell receptor beta chain sequence, with context. Its antigen remains undetermined. No base quality information exists; no much larger clone differs at one position. The immunoSEQ hsTCRB v3.0 assay was used at survey level resolution to sequence the TRB variable region. The targeted TRB sequencing depth was roughly 40,000-55,000 T-cell genomes per sample. An Illumina MiSeq with a v3 150-cycle kit was used to sequence the pooled TRB libraries. The original pipeline was this. Repertoire analysis was performed in R inside a reproducible Nextflow workflow that covered QC, data transformation and analysis. Custom analyses were implemented in LymphoSeq2, an R package for AIRR-Seq data exploration. A handful of samples that produced fewer than 5000 total TRB sequences were removed, so 188 HIV repertoires were analyzed. Among the approximately 200 retained HIV repertoires, about 60 were collected before ART initiation and about 130 were collected after ART initiation. Repertoires were downsampled to 5000 TRB nucleotide sequences, with summary statistics averaged over 100 downsampling iterations. The analysis kept only TRB sequences whose CDR3 regions were at least seven amino acids long. Diversity was measured with a Shannon entropy-derived clonality score and the Gini coefficient. In the repertoire networks, any two of the top 5000 CDR3 amino acid sequences were linked whenever the two sequences differed by an edit distance of one. Antigen specificity groups and MHC restriction were predicted for TRB CDR3 amino acid sequences with GLIPH2. To flag known CMV, EBV, HIV or tissue antigen associations, CDR3 amino acid sequences were matched against VDJdb and McPAS-TCR. Pre-ART, post-ART and control groups were compared with Wilcoxon signed-rank tests and Holm-Bonferroni correction. TCRdb's version of the immuneACCESS table is confined to in-frame rearrangements and falls short of the full clone set. An unresolved V gene accounts for under half of the shortfall where checked; the remainder is of unknown origin. For V, J and clone size, that table is used; D and trimming come from the DNA. This sample is represented by around 20,000 clones; 76% of them were singletons. Approximately 15% of the sample belongs to the ten largest clones.

Inclusion was restricted to participants for whom at least one PBMC sample before ART initiation and at least two post-ART samples were available. All participants with HIV were treated in the United States of America. Before DNA extraction, cryopreserved samples containing 1-10 million PBMC were thawed and washed. At the time of the earliest PBMC sample, participants with HIV were aged between roughly 20 and 54 years. Per participant, PBMC samples came from 1-4 timepoints prior to ART initiation and 2-8 timepoints following ART initiation, for a median of 7 samples. Serial HIV viral load, CD4+ T-cell count, ART history and demographic data were obtained for every participant. Genomic DNA was extracted from unsorted PBMC with a Qiagen kit on a QIAcube, with processing performed in batches of 12 samples. These data belong to a study of long-term antiretroviral therapy in people with HIV (dated by TCRdb to the early 2020s). Regarding the research as a whole: The earliest samples were collected roughly a decade before the 2015 WHO recommendation for immediate ART, at a time when ART was usually postponed until CD4 counts fell. A total of 192 cryopreserved PBMC samples were contributed to the cohort by 30 adults with confirmed HIV infection, with samples collected serially over a mean of approximately six years (range 1-12). A retrospective serial study tested whether changes in peripheral blood TRB repertoire composition and diversity were associated with ART initiation and durable HIV suppression. Among the 25 to 30 participants with HIV, around ten were female. No cross-contamination during QIAcube processing turned up in test extractions that ran a monoclonal T-cell line alongside approximately 35 polyclonal samples.

Overall study outcomes, separate from this receptor: Because PBMC availability was limited, only the TCR beta chain was sequenced, with no alpha chain pairing. Expanded TRB clones identified before ART initiation dominated the repertoire across all time points, though the dominance fluctuated and decreased in many PLHIV after ART. The samples span the years 2004 to 2017, and the ART regimens used at that time may not be as effective as current regimens. Narrower CDR3 length ranges were observed in HIV repertoires than in controls, and an antigen-experienced repertoire with only a slight naive shift after ART was suggested by the network structure. Starting ART was linked to a significant rise in TRB diversity, yet even with long-term ART the diversity remained significantly lower than in transplant donor controls. Inferences about post-ART repertoire changes were limited because no data were available on ART adherence, viral resistance or therapy changes. Because cell numbers in pre-ART samples were limited, unsorted PBMC were profiled instead of sorted CD4+ and CD8+ T cells.

Cut back by 7 bases and 6 bases, the V and J ends lie 10 bases apart. The CDR3 spans 11 residues, from the cysteine through the phenylalanine. The kept DNA is CDR3 alone, 33 bases in frame from the first base. The germline V gene (reference sequence) sets CDR1 to MNHEY and CDR2 to SMNVEV. The clonotype comes from a woman aged 45-60 years with HIV. The receptor chain draws on TRBV27 and TRBJ2-7, with no confident D gene call. This material consisted of unsorted PBMCs, taken 0.5 years before starting antiretroviral therapy. The DNA sequence follows: TGTGCCAGCATCCGTTTCGGCGAGCAGTACTTC. The resulting protein is CASIRFGEQYF.